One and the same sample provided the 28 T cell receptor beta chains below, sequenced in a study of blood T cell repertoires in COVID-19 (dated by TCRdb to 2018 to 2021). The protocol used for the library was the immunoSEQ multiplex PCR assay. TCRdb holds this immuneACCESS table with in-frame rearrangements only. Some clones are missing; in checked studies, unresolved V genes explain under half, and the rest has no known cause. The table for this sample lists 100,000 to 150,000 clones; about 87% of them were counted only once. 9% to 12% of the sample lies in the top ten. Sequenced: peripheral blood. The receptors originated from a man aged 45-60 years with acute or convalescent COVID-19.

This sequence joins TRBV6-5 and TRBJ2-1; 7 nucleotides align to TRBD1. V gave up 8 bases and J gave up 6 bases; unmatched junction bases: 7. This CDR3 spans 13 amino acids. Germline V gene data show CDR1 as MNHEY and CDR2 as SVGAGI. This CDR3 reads CASSVDRANEQFF. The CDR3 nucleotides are TGTGCCAGCTCTGTCGACAGGGCCAATGAGCAGTTCTTC.

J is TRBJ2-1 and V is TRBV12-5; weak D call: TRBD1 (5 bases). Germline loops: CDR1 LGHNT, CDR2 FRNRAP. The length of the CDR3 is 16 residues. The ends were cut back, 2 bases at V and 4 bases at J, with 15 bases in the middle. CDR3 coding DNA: TGTGCTAGTGGTTTGTTCAAAGGCGGACAATACAATGAGCAGTTCTTC. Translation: CASGLFKGGQYNEQFF. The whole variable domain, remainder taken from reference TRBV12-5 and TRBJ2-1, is DARVTQTPRHKVTEMGQEVTMRCQPILGHNTVFWYRQTMMQGLELLAYFRNRAPLDDSGMPKDRFSAEMPDATLATLKIQPSEPRDSAVYFCASGLFKGGQYNEQFFGPGTRLTVL.

The CDR3 protein is CATYRARPDTEAFF. In DNA form, the CDR3 reads TGTGCCACCTACAGGGCGCGGCCGGACACTGAAGCTTTCTTT. This chain joins TRBV18 and TRBJ1-1; D is perhaps TRBD1 (6 bases). Germline V gene lookup returns CDR1 KGHSH and CDR2 LQKENI. V lost 10 bases and J lost 3, with 18 bases in between. There are 14 residues in the CDR3.

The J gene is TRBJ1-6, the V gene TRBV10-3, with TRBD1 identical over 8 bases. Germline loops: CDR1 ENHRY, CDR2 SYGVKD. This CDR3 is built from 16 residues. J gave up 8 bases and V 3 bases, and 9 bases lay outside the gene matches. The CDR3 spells CAISDHSGQGDSPLHF. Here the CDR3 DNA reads TGTGCCATCAGTGACCATTCCGGACAGGGCGATTCACCCCTCCACTTT.

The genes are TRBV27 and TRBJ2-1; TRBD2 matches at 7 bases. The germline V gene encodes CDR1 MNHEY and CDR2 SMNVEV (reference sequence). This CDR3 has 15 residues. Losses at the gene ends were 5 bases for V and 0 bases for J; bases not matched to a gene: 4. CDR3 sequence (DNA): TGTGCCAGCAGTCCCCGCGGGGGCTCCTACAATGAGCAGTTCTTC. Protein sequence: CASSPRGGSYNEQFF.

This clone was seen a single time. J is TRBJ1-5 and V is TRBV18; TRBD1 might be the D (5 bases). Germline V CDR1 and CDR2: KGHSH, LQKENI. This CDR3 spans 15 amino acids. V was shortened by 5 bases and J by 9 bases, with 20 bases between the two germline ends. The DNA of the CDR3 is TGTGCCAGCTCAGTAGCAGGGAGGACTGTAACGCCCCAGCATTTT. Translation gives CASSVAGRTVTPQHF.

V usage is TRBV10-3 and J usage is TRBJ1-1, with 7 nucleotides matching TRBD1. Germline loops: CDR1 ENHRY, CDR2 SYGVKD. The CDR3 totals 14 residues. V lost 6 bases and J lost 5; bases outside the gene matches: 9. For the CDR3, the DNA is TGTGCCATCAGAATGACACAGGGGTGGACTGAAGCTTTCTTT. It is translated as CAIRMTQGWTEAFF.

The CDR3 sequence is CASSSPGQGSLDEQFF. The CDR3 region has the DNA TGTGCCAGCAGCTCACCGGGACAGGGAAGTTTGGATGAGCAGTTCTTC. The gene calls are TRBV7-9 and TRBJ2-1; 9 bases map to TRBD1. Trimming removed 4 bases from V and 8 bases from J; junction bases left unmatched: 12. This CDR3 has 16 residues. The germline CDR1 and CDR2 sequences are SEHNR and FQNEAQ (reference sequence).

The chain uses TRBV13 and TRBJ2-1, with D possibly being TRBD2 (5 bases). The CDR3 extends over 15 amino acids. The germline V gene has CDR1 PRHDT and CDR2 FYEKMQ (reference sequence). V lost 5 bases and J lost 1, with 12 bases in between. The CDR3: CASSRRGISYNEQFF. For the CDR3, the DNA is TGTGCCAGCAGCCGACGGGGTATTTCCTACAATGAGCAGTTCTTC.

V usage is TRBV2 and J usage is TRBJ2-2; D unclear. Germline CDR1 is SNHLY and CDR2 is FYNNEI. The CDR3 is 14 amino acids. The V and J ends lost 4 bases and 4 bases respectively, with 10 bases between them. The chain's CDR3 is CASSAAGSTGELFF. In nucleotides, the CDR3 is TGTGCCAGCAGTGCCGCAGGATCCACCGGGGAGCTGTTTTTT.

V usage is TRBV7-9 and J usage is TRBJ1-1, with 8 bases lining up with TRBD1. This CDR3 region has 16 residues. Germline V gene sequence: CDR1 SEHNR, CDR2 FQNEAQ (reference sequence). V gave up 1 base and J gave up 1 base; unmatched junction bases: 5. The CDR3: CASSLEGTGRNTEAFF. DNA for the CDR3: TGTGCCAGCAGCTTAGAGGGGACAGGAAGGAACACTGAAGCTTTCTTT.

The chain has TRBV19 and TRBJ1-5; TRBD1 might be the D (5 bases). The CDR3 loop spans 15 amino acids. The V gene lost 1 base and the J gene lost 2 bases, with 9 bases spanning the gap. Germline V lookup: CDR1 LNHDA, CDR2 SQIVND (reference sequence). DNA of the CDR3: TGTGCCAGTAGTATAGCAAGGGGTGGCAATCAGCCCCAGCATTTT. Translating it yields CASSIARGGNQPQHF.

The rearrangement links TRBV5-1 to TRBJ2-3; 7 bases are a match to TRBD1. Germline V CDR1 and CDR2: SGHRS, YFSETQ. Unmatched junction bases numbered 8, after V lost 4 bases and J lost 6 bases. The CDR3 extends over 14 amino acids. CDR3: CASSGQGEMDTQYF. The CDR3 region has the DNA TGCGCCAGCAGCGGCCAGGGGGAAATGGATACGCAGTATTTT.

CDR3 nucleotide sequence: TGTGCCAGCAGCCCCCCCAGCGGGGGAAACACTGAAGCTTTCTTT. This encodes CASSPPSGGNTEAFF. The J gene is TRBJ1-1, the V gene TRBV9, with a possible D match to TRBD1 (5 bases). CDR3 length equals 15 residues. Germline V gene data show CDR1 as SGDLS and CDR2 as YYNGEE. V was clipped by 4 bases and J by 2 bases, with 15 bases between them. Complete variable domain (other parts from reference TRBV9 and TRBJ1-1): DSGVTQTPKHLITATGQRVTLRCSPRSGDLSVYWYQQSLDQGLQFLIQYYNGEERAKGNILERFSAQQFPDLHSELNLSSLELGDSALYFCASSPPSGGNTEAFFGQGTRLTVV.

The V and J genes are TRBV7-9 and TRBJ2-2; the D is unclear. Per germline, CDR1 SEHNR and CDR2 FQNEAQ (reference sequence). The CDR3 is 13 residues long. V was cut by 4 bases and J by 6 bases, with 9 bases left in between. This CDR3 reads CASSSPSPGELFF. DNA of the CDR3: TGTGCCAGCAGCTCCCCGTCCCCCGGGGAGCTGTTTTTT.

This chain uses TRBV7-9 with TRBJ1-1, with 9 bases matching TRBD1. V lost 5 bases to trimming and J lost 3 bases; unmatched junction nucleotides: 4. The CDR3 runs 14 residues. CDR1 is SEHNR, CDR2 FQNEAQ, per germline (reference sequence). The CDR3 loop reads CASSPGQGYTEAFF. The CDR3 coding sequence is TGTGCCAGCAGCCCCGGACAGGGGTACACTGAAGCTTTCTTT. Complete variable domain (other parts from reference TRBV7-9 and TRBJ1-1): DTGVSQNPRHKITKRGQNVTFRCDPISEHNRLYWYRQTLGQGPEFLTYFQNEAQLEKSRLLSDRFSAERPKGSFSTLEIQRTEQGDSAMYLCASSPGQGYTEAFFGQGTRLTVV.

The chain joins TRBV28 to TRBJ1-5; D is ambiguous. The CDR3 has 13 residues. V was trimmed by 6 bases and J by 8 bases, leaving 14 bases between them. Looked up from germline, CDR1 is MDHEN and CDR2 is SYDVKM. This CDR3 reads CASSPSAPEPQHF. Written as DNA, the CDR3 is TGTGCCAGCAGCCCATCCGCCCCGGAGCCCCAGCATTTT. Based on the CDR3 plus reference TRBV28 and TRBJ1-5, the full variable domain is DVKVTQSSRYLVKRTGEKVFLECVQDMDHENMFWYRQDPGLGLRLIYFSYDVKMKEKGDIPEGYSVSREKKERFSLILESASTNQTSMYLCASSPSAPEPQHFGDGTRLSIL.

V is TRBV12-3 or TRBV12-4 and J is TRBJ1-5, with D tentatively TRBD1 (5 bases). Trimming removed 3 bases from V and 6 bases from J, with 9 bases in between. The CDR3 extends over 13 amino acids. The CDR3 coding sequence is TGTGCCAGCAGTTTCGCGGGGCCTCAGCCCCAGCATTTT. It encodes CASSFAGPQPQHF.

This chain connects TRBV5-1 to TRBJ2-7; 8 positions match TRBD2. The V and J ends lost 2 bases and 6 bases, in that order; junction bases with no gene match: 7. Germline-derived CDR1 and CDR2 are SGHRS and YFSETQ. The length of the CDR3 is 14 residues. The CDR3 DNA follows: TGCGCCAGCAGCTTCGGGACTAGGTCGTCCGAGCAGTACTTC. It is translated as CASSFGTRSSEQYF.

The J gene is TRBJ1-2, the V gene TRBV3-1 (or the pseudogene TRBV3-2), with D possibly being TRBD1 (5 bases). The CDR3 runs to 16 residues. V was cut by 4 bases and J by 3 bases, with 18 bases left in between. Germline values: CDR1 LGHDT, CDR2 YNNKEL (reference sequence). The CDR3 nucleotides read TGTGCCAGCAGCCCCACCTGGCAGGGCCCGCACTATGGCTACACCTTC. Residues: CASSPTWQGPHYGYTF.

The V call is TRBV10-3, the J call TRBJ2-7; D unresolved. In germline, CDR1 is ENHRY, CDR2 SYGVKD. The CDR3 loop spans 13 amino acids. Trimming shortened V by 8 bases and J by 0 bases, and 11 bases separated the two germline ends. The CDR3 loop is CAIGGGSSYEQYF. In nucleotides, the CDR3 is TGTGCCATCGGTGGCGGAAGCTCCTACGAGCAGTACTTC.

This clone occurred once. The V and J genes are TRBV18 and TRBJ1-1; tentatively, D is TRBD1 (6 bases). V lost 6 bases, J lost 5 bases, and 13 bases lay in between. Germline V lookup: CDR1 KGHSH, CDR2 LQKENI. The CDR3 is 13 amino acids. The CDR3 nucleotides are TGTGCCAGCTCCCTCGGACAGCCGACTGAAGCTTTCTTT. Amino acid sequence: CASSLGQPTEAFF. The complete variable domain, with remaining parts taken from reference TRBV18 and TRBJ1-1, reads NAGVMQNPRHLVRRRGQEARLRCSPMKGHSHVYWYRQLPEEGLKFMVYLQKENIIDESGMPKERFSAEFPKEGPSILRIQQVVRGDSAAYFCASSLGQPTEAFFGQGTRLTVV.

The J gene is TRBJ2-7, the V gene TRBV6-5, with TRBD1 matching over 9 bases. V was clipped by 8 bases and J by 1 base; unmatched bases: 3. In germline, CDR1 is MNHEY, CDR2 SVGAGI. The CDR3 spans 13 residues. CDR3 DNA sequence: TGTGCCAGCCGGGACAGGGAGTCCTACGAGCAGTACTTC. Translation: CASRDRESYEQYF.

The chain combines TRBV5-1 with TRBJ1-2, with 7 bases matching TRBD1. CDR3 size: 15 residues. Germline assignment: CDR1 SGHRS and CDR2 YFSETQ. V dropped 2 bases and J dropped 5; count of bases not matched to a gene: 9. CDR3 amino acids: CASSFGGQANYGYTF. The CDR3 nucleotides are TGCGCCAGCAGCTTTGGAGGACAGGCGAATTATGGCTACACCTTC.

In DNA form, the CDR3 reads TGTGCCACCTCGGACAGGGGGGTAGGTGGCTACACCTTC. Translating gives CATSDRGVGGYTF. The chain combines TRBV19 with TRBJ1-2; 10 bases match TRBD1. V shed 10 bases, J shed 7 bases, and the junction held 9 bases outside the gene matches. The CDR3 length is 13 residues. Germline V gives CDR1 LNHDA, CDR2 SQIVND (reference sequence).

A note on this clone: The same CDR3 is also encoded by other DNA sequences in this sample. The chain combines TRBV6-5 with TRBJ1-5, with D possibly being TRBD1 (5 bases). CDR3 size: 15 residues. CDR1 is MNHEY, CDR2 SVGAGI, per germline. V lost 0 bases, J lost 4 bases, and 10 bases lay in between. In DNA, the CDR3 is TGTGCCAGCAGTTACTCGGGACTGAAAAATCAGCCCCAGCATTTT. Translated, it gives CASSYSGLKNQPQHF.

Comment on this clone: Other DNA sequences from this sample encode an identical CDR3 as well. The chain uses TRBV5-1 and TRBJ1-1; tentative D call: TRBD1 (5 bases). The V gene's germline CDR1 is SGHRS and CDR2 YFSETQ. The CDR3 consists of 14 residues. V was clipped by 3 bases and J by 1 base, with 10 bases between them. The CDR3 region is CASSSQGGNTEAFF. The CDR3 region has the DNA TGCGCCAGCAGCTCCCAGGGCGGGAACACTGAAGCTTTCTTT.

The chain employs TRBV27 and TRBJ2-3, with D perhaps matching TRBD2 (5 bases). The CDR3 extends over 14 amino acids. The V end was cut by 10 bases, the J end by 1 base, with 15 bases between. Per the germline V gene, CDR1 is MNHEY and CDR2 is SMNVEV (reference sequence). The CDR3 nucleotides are TGTGCCACGTCGGGGTGGGGTGGCACAGATACGCAGTATTTT. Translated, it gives CATSGWGGTDTQYF.